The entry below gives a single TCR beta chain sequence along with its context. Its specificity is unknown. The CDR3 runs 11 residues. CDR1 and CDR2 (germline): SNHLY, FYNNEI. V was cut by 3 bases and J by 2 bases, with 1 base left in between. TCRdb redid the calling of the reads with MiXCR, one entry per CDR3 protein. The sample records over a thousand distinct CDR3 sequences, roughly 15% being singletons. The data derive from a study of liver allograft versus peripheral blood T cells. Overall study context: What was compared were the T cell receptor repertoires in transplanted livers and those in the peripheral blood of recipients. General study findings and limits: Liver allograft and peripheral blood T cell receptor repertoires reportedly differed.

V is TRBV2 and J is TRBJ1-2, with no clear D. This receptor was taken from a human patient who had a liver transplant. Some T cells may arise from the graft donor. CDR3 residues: CASSENYGYTF. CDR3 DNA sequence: TGTGCCAGCAGTGAGAACTATGGCTACACCTTC.